A selection of T cell receptor beta chains follows, all from one sample in a study of neurological immune-mediated disorders. TCRdb re-called the 5' RACE reads through MiXCR, storing one row per CDR3 protein. Of 45,000 to 50,000 distinct CDR3 sequences in the sample, roughly 4.1% were seen once. The sequenced sample was PBMCs. The receptors were sampled from a woman in her fifties or sixties with multiple sclerosis. The CDR3 runs from the conserved cysteine through the conserved F or W.

len: 12; j_gene: TRBJ1-1; v_gene: TRBV10-3; CDR3aa: CAIRGRDTEAFF
len: 12; j_gene: TRBJ1-1; v_gene: TRBV3-1; CDR3aa: CASSQGNTEAFF
len: 14; j_gene: TRBJ1-1; v_gene: TRBV5-1; CDR3aa: CASSLVQINTEAFF
len: 15; j_gene: TRBJ1-1; v_gene: TRBV5-1; CDR3aa: CASSFQGRGATEAFF
len: 15; j_gene: TRBJ2-1; v_gene: TRBV20-1; CDR3aa: CSASKFERTYNEQFF
len: 12; j_gene: TRBJ2-2; v_gene: TRBV24-1; CDR3aa: CATSRGTGELFF
len: 13; j_gene: TRBJ1-2; v_gene: TRBV11-3; CDR3aa: CASSLPTGDGYTF
len: 10; j_gene: TRBJ2-7; v_gene: TRBV20-1; CDR3aa: CSAKHYEQYF
len: 11; j_gene: TRBJ2-1; v_gene: TRBV5-1; CDR3aa: CASSLDVEQFF
len: 11; j_gene: TRBJ2-1; v_gene: TRBV27; CDR3aa: CASRRYNEQFF
len: 15; j_gene: TRBJ1-4; v_gene: TRBV10-3; CDR3aa: CAISESGLANEKLFF
len: 13; j_gene: TRBJ1-3; v_gene: TRBV27; CDR3aa: CASSSSTGNTIYF
len: 12; j_gene: TRBJ2-7; v_gene: TRBV20-1; CDR3aa: CSASRQGYEQYF
len: 15; j_gene: TRBJ2-1; v_gene: TRBV10-3; CDR3aa: CAISGTRERDNEQFF
len: 16; j_gene: TRBJ2-7; v_gene: TRBV7-9; CDR3aa: CASSLGVAGRDYEQYF
len: 16; j_gene: TRBJ2-3; v_gene: TRBV7-8; CDR3aa: CASSLAGAWRGYTQYF
len: 14; j_gene: TRBJ2-2; v_gene: TRBV20-1; CDR3aa: CSARAPQGDGELFF
len: 15; j_gene: TRBJ2-3; v_gene: TRBV20-1; CDR3aa: CSADHTAAGTDTQYF
len: 15; j_gene: TRBJ1-5; v_gene: TRBV20-1; CDR3aa: CSAISSQGGNQPQNF
len: 13; j_gene: TRBJ2-1; v_gene: TRBV7-2; CDR3aa: CAGSVAGPYEQFF
len: 12; j_gene: TRBJ2-1; v_gene: TRBV20-1; CDR3aa: CSAFRDRDEQFF
len: 14; j_gene: TRBJ2-3; v_gene: TRBV7-3; CDR3aa: CASSLGLAVDTQYF